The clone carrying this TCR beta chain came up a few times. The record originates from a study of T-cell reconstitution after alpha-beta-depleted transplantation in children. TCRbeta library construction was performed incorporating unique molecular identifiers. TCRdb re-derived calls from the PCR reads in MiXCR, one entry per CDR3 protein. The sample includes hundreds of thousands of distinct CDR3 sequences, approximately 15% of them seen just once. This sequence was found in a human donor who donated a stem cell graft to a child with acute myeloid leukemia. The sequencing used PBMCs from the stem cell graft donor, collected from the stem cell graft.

CDR3 sequence: CSVVGDLSLSEQYF. CDR3 DNA: TGCAGCGTTGTAGGGGACCTCAGCCTCTCCGAGCAGTACTTC. The V and J genes are TRBV29-1 and TRBJ2-7; tentatively, D is TRBD1 or TRBD2 (5 bases each). Germline CDR1 reads SQVTM; CDR2 reads ANQGSEA. CDR3 length equals 14 residues. The V end lost 4 bases, the J end lost 6 bases, and 19 bases lay between the germline ends.